This entry features one T cell receptor beta chain sequence. The antigen is undetermined. In the PCR, 60 Vbeta and 13 Jbeta primers were used. Profiling relied on immunoSEQ multiplex PCR, and the TCRdb table lists in-frame clones only, not all of them. The sample records approximately 170,000 clones, about four fifths being singletons. These data come from a study of cytomegalovirus exposure and HLA in healthy donors. Regarding the study as a whole: Accurate predictions that matched the HLA-A and HLA-B alleles of most subjects were reportedly made from TCR beta sequences.

Germline CDR1 and CDR2: LNHDA and SQIVND (reference sequence). The V segment lost 6 bases and the J segment 2 bases; nucleotides outside the gene matches: 8. The CDR3 totals 15 residues. Sequenced: PBMCs. The TCR was taken from a woman aged 45-59 years in good health and CMV-seronegative. The V and J genes are TRBV19 and TRBJ2-7; 9 bases are shared with TRBD1. CDR3 residues: CASRSDRGLTYEQYF. CDR3 coding DNA: TGTGCCAGTAGATCGGACAGGGGCCTTACCTACGAGCAGTACTTC.